The 8 T cell receptor beta chains below come from one sample, sequenced in a study of sequential checkpoint blockade in melanoma (dated by TCRdb to about 2019). Libraries were made using the immunoSEQ multiplex PCR assay. Drawn from immuneACCESS, this table holds only the in-frame rearrangements with V and J called that TCRdb kept. Clones are partly lost; checked studies trace under half to an unresolved V gene and leave the rest unexplained. This sample lists about 3,600 clones; about a third were detected once. The top ten clonotypes cover roughly 31% of the sample. Taken with the paper, the label for treatment or condition translates to: randomized to nivolumab then ipilimumab (arm A) or the reverse (arm B). The sequenced sample was tumor tissue (inferred from file names), obtained from a patient given nivolumab and ipilimumab in sequence. The receptor set was obtained from a human donor with melanoma.

The chain uses TRBV5-1 and TRBJ2-2; D gene unclear. This CDR3 region has 16 residues. V gave up 4 bases and J gave up 4 bases, with 17 bases separating them. Germline-derived CDR1 and CDR2 are SGHRS and YFSETQ. CDR3 region: CASSHPLRDRTGELFF. The CDR3 bases are TGCGCCAGCAGCCACCCTTTGAGAGACCGCACCGGGGAGCTGTTTTTT. The entire variable domain, with the rest obtained from reference TRBV5-1 and TRBJ2-2, is as follows: KAGVTQTPRYLIKTRGQQVTLSCSPISGHRSVSWYQQTPGQGLQFLFEYFSETQRNKGNFPGRFSGRQFSNSRSEMNVSTLELGDSALYLCASSHPLRDRTGELFFGEGSRLTVL.

This chain uses TRBV7-6 with TRBJ2-5; D gene uncertain. V dropped 6 bases and J dropped 5 bases, with 22 bases sitting between them. From germline, CDR1 is SGHVS and CDR2 FNYEAQ. This CDR3 comprises 16 residues. CDR3 region: CASRPTGLGKRETQYF. The DNA for the CDR3 is TGTGCCAGCAGGCCAACTGGCCTTGGGAAAAGGGAGACCCAGTACTTC.

V gene TRBV14 combines with J gene TRBJ2-5; TRBD1 matches at 8 bases. The CDR3 totals 14 residues. CDR1 is SGHDN, CDR2 FVKESK, per germline. V lost 0 bases and J lost 5; bases outside the gene matches: 2. The CDR3 region is CASSQDHRGETQYF. The CDR3 nucleotides are TGTGCCAGCAGCCAAGATCACAGGGGGGAGACCCAGTACTTC.

A single count supports this clone. V is TRBV7-4 and J is TRBJ1-3; D ambiguous. The CDR3 is 13 residues long. Germline-derived CDR1 and CDR2 are SGHVT and SQSDAQ. V gave up 1 base and J gave up 2 bases, with 3 bases separating them. CDR3 in amino acids: CASSLDPGNTIYF. As DNA, the CDR3 is TGTGCCAGCAGCTTAGACCCTGGAAACACCATATATTTT.

The gene calls are TRBV19 and TRBJ1-1; no clear D. Germline V gene sequence: CDR1 LNHDA, CDR2 SQIVND (reference sequence). V was clipped by 1 base and J by 8 bases, with 8 bases between them. This CDR3 spans 12 amino acids. CDR3 in DNA: TGTGCCAGTAGTATAGCTGGGTTCGAAGCTTTCTTT. It yields the protein CASSIAGFEAFF.

Only a few counts were recorded for this clone. The chain has TRBV9 and TRBJ2-2; TRBD1 matches at 8 bases. The J segment lost 1 base and the V segment lost 10 bases, leaving 6 bases of the junction unmatched. Germline CDR1 is SGDLS and CDR2 is YYNGEE. The CDR3 consists of 14 residues. CDR3 residues: CAGRGQVNTGELFF. Here the CDR3 DNA reads TGTGCCGGACGGGGACAGGTGAACACCGGGGAGCTGTTTTTT.

This clone has a handful of counts. The chain employs TRBV4-1 and TRBJ1-2; 8 bases are a match to TRBD1. The V gene end was trimmed by 0 bases and the J gene end by 7 bases; junction bases not matched to a gene: 16. From germline, CDR1 is MGHRA and CDR2 YSYEKL. The CDR3 sequence is 18 residues long. CDR3 in DNA: TGCGCCAGCAGCCAAGACCGACCGGGACAGGTTGAATTCGGTGGCTACACCTTC. This translates into CASSQDRPGQVEFGGYTF.

This clone was seen a few times. Here the CDR3 reads CSVDTGADREGHTEAFF. DNA of the CDR3: TGCAGCGTTGACACCGGTGCCGACAGGGAAGGGCACACTGAAGCTTTCTTT. The chain uses TRBV29-1 and TRBJ1-1; the match to TRBD1 covers 7 bases. Germline V gene sequence: CDR1 SQVTM, CDR2 ANQGSEA. CDR3 length: 17 residues. Trimming at V came to 3 bases and at J to 3 bases, leaving 16 bases not matched to a gene.